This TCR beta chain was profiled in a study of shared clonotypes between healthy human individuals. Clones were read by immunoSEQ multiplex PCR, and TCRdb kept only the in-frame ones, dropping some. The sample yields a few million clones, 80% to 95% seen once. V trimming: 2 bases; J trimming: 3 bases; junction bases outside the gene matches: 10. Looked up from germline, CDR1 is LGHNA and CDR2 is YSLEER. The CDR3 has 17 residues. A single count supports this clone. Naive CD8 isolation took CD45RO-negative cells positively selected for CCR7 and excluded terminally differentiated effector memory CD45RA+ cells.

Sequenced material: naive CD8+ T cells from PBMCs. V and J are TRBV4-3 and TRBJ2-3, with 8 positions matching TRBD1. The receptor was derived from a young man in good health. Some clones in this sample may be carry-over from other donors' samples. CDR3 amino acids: CASSQTRARQGTDTQYF. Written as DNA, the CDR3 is TGCGCCAGCAGCCAAACGCGAGCCCGACAGGGGACAGATACGCAGTATTTT.